The clone carrying this T cell receptor beta chain was recorded many times. TCRdb redid the calling of the RACE reads with MiXCR, one entry per CDR3 protein. Found here are 370,000 or so distinct CDR3 sequences, around 4.8% of them singletons; the top ten hold approximately 2.1%. The CDR3 totals 11 residues. Germline CDR1 reads MNHEY; CDR2 reads SVGAGI. V dropped 6 bases and J dropped 6 bases, with 9 bases sitting between them. Time point of the sample: patch test 1, 2 weeks after DPC sensitization. Noted treatment: therapeutic diphenylcyclopropenone sensitization with weekly scalp DPC. Patients had alopecia, were aged 18 to 70, and were not pregnant. The sample originates from a study of human T cells and chemical hapten exposure.

Sequenced here: whole blood, sampled in connection with sensitization to the hapten diphenylcyclopropenone (DPC). The rearrangement uses TRBV6-5 and TRBJ2-7; no firm D call. This receptor was identified in a woman between 50 and 59 years old with alopecia areata. Some clones in this sample may be carry-over from other donors' samples. CDR3 loop: CASSSGREQYF. The CDR3 DNA reads TGTGCCAGCAGCTCCGGACGCGAGCAGTACTTC.